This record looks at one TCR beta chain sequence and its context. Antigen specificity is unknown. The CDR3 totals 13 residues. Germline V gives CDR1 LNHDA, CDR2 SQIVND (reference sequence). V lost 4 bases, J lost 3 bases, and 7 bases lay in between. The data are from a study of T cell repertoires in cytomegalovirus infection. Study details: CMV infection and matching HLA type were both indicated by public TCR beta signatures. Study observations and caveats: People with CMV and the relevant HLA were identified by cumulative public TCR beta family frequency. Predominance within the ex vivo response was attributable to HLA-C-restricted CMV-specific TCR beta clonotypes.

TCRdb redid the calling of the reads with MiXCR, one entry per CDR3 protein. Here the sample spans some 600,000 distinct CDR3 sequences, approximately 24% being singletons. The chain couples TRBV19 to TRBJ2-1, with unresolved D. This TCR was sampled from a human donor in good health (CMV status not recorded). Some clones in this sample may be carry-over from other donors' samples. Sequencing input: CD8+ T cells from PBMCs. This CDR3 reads CASSTADYNEQFF. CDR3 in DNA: TGTGCCAGTAGTACCGCCGACTACAATGAGCAGTTCTTC. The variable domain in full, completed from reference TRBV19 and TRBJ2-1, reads DGGITQSPKYLFRKEGQNVTLSCEQNLNHDAMYWYRQDPGQGLRLIYYSQIVNDFQKGDIAEGYSVSREKKESFPLTVTSAQKNPTAFYLCASSTADYNEQFFGPGTRLTVL.